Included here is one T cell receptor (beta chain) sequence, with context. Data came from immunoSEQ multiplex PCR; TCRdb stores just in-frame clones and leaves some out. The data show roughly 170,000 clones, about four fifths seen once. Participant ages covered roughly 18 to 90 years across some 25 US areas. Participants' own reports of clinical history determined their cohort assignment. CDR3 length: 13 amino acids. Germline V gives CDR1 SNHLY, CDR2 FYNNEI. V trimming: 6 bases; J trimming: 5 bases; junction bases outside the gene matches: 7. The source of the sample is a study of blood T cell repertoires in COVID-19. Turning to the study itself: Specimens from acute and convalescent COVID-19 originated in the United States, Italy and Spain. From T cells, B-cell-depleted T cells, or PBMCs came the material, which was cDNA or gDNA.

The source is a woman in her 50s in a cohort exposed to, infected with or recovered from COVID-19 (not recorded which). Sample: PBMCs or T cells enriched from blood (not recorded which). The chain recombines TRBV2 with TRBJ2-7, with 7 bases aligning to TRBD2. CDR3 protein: CASSVGGEDEQYF. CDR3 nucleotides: TGTGCCAGCAGCGTTGGGGGGGAGGACGAGCAGTACTTC.